This T cell receptor (beta chain) is drawn from a study of blood T cell repertoires in COVID-19. Study overall: Nucleic acid was either cDNA or gDNA, and it came from T cells, B-cell-depleted T cells, or PBMCs.

Germline V lookup: CDR1 MNHEY, CDR2 SVGAGI. CDR3 length equals 14 residues. J was trimmed by 5 bases and V by 0 bases; bases with no gene match: 2. Some clones are missing from TCRdb's copy, which holds only in-frame ones; the method was immunoSEQ multiplex PCR. The sample carries a few hundred thousand clones, roughly 76% recorded once. This sequence was found in a human donor in a cohort sampled during active COVID-19. The chain links TRBV6-5 to TRBJ1-2, with 8 bases lining up with TRBD1. Sequencing used peripheral blood. CDR3 sequence (DNA): TGTGCCAGCAGTTACTCGGACAGGGCATATGGCTACACCTTC. It yields the protein CASSYSDRAYGYTF.